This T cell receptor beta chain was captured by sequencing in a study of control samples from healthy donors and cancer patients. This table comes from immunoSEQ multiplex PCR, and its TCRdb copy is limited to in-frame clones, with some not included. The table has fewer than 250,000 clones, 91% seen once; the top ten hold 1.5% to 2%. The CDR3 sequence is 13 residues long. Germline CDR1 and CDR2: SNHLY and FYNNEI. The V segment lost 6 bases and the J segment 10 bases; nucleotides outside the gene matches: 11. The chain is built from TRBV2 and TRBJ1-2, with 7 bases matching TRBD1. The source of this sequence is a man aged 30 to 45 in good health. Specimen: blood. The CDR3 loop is CASSPEGAAIYTF. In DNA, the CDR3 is TGTGCCAGCAGCCCAGAGGGGGCGGCTATCTACACCTTC.